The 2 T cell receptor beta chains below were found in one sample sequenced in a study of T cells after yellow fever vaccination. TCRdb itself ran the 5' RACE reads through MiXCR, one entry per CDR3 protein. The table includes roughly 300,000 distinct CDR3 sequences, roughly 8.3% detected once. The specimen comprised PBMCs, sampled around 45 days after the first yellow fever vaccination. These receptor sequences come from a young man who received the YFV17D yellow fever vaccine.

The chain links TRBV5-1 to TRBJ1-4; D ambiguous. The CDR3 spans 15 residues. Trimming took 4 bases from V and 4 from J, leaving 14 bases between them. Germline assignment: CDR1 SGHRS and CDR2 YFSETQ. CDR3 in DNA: TGCGCCAGCAGCCCCAGGTTCCGCGGTAATGAAAAACTGTTTTTT. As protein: CASSPRFRGNEKLFF.

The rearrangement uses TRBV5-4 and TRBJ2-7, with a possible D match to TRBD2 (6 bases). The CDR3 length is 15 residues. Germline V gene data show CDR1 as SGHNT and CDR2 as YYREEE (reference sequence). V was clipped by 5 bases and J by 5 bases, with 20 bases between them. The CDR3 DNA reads TGTGCCAGCAGTTCCCCGGGAGCCACTCCCCACGAGCAGTACTTC. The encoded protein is CASSSPGATPHEQYF.